The source of this T cell receptor beta chain is a study of vaccination effects on CD4 cells after COVID-19. As to this clone: Its target is not known.

Findings and limits, study-wide: Marked clonal contraction of infection- and vaccine-induced clones was seen late after vaccination. Missing from the study were early post-infection timepoints, and its convalescent patients were few.

In the ViraFEST assay, antigen-specific CD4+ clonotypes were identified by expansion after peptide-pool stimulation. Once cultured for under 11 days, the cells underwent separation to obtain CD4+ T cells. The study found no prior SARS-CoV-2 infection in the vaccine recipients, who tested negative for nucleocapsid antibodies. Each well held approximately 1.8 million PBMC cultured with around 9.7 ug/ml peptides and roughly 9 IU/ml IL-2. The V end lost 2 bases, the J end lost 4 bases, and 7 bases lay between the germline ends. Germline-derived CDR1 and CDR2 are SSHAT and FNYEAQ (reference sequence). The CDR3 has 13 residues. Sequencing used immunoSEQ multiplex PCR; TCRdb keeps in-frame clones, though not all of them. The table has 55,000 to 65,000 clones, about four fifths seen once; the top ten hold over 2%.

The specimen comprised CD4+ T cells from PBMCs cultured with HCoV-229E spike peptides, sampled before COVID-19 vaccination. The J gene is TRBJ2-3, the V gene TRBV7-7; tentatively, D is TRBD1 (6 bases). This sequence originates from a human donor who received a COVID-19 vaccine. CDR3 sequence (DNA): TGTGCCAGCAGCTTACAGGGGCCAGATACGCAGTATTTT. Residues: CASSLQGPDTQYF.